One and the same sample provided the 21 T cell receptor beta chains below, sequenced in a study of T cells in localized non-small cell lung cancer. The table came from immunoSEQ multiplex PCR; TCRdb's copy has only in-frame clones and leaves some out. The repertoire includes about 82,000 clones, 80% of them detected once, and approximately 21% sits in the top ten. The sequences come from PBMCs, collected before any cancer treatment. These receptors were taken from a man aged 35 to 70 with stage II squamous cell lung carcinoma.

The rearrangement joins TRBV5-1 to TRBJ2-5; D is possibly TRBD1 (5 bases). Trimming pared 4 bases from V and 5 bases from J, leaving 12 bases between. This CDR3 comprises 13 residues. Germline V gene sequence: CDR1 SGHRS, CDR2 YFSETQ. CDR3 residues: CASSADSLETQYF. DNA for the CDR3: TGCGCCAGCAGCGCTGACAGTTTGGAGACCCAGTACTTC.

CDR3 coding DNA: TGTGCCAGCAGCCAAGATCAGGACATTAATTCACCCCTCCACTTT. This translates into CASSQDQDINSPLHF. The V and J genes are TRBV4-2 and TRBJ1-6; TRBD1 might be the D (5 bases). Germline assignment: CDR1 LGHNA and CDR2 YNFKEQ. There are 15 residues in the CDR3. V was cut by 0 bases and J by 6 bases, with 9 bases left in between.

V usage is TRBV9 and J usage is TRBJ2-7, with D perhaps matching TRBD2 (6 bases). V was pared by 2 bases and J by 4 bases, with 10 bases between. Germline loops: CDR1 SGDLS, CDR2 YYNGEE. The CDR3 loop spans 13 amino acids. In DNA form, the CDR3 reads TGTGCCAGCAGCGTTTCTAGCGAGTACGAGCAGTACTTC. Its protein product is CASSVSSEYEQYF.

A few counts support this clone. This chain links TRBV2 with TRBJ2-4; TRBD1 aligns across 7 bases. V lost 7 bases and J lost 0; bases outside the gene matches: 6. This CDR3 has 15 residues. CDR1 SNHLY and CDR2 FYNNEI come from the germline V gene. The DNA for the CDR3 is TGTGCCAGCATGTACCGGGACAGAGCCAAAAACATTCAGTACTTC. Translated: CASMYRDRAKNIQYF.

The chain combines TRBV5-6 with TRBJ2-3; TRBD2 matches at 8 bases. Trimming took 4 bases from V and 5 from J; bases not matched to a gene: 9. CDR1 is SGHDT and CDR2 is YYEEEE in the germline V gene. The CDR3 runs 15 residues. This chain's CDR3 is CASSPGGSREDTQYF. The CDR3 DNA is TGTGCCAGCAGCCCGGGGGGGAGCAGAGAAGATACGCAGTATTTT.

The chain combines TRBV27 with TRBJ1-1; 9 positions agree with TRBD1. The germline gives CDR1 MNHEY, CDR2 SMNVEV (reference sequence). This CDR3 is built from 15 residues. J lost 1 base, V lost 5 bases, and 5 bases had no gene match. CDR3 nucleotides: TGTGCCAGCAGTAGCACAGGGGGCGGGAACACTGAAGCTTTCTTT. Translation gives CASSSTGGGNTEAFF.

This sequence joins TRBV29-1 and TRBJ2-3; D unclear. CDR1 is SQVTM, CDR2 ANQGSEA, per germline. This CDR3 has 13 amino acids. V was cut by 3 bases and J by 0 bases, with 7 bases left in between. The chain's CDR3 is CSVEIGSTDTQYF. The DNA of the CDR3 is TGCAGCGTTGAGATTGGTAGCACAGATACGCAGTATTTT.

The DNA of the CDR3 is TGTGCCAGCAAGGATTGGGAGGAGACCCAGTACTTC. This translates into CASKDWEETQYF. The gene calls are TRBV6-1 and TRBJ2-5, with TRBD2 as a possible D gene (5 bases). Between the trimmed V and J ends, which lost 7 bases and 5 bases, there was a span of 11 bases. This CDR3 is 12 amino acids long. Germline CDR1 and CDR2: MNHNS and SASEGT.

This clone came up a few times. This chain connects TRBV30 to TRBJ1-1; a possible D gene is TRBD1 (6 bases). The CDR3 runs to 15 residues. CDR1 and CDR2 (germline): GTSNPN, SVGIG (reference sequence). V lost 2 bases to trimming and J lost 1 base, with 14 bases between them. CDR3 DNA: TGTGCCTGGAGTCCGAGGACAGCCTCGAACACTGAAGCTTTCTTT. Residues: CAWSPRTASNTEAFF.

V gene TRBV25-1 combines with J gene TRBJ2-1, with TRBD2 matching over 9 bases. The CDR3 totals 16 residues. The V gene's germline CDR1 is MGHDK and CDR2 SYGVNS. Trimming at V came to 8 bases and at J to 5 bases, leaving 13 bases not matched to a gene. The CDR3 reads CASGPLAGRGDNEQFF. The CDR3 DNA is TGTGCCAGCGGTCCCCTAGCGGGGAGGGGGGACAATGAGCAGTTCTTC.

This chain connects TRBV30 to TRBJ1-2; 7 nucleotides agree with TRBD1. From germline, CDR1 is GTSNPN and CDR2 SVGIG (reference sequence). V dropped 4 bases and J dropped 4; count of bases not matched to a gene: 9. This CDR3 has 14 amino acids. The CDR3 DNA reads as TGTGCCTGGAACCGCGACAGGGCGAGCTATGGCTACACCTTC. It encodes CAWNRDRASYGYTF.

The chain has TRBV19 and TRBJ1-5; TRBD1 matches 7 bases. In germline, CDR1 is LNHDA, CDR2 SQIVND (reference sequence). This CDR3 region has 14 residues. Losses at the gene ends were 5 bases for V and 6 bases for J; bases not matched to a gene: 7. The DNA of the CDR3 is TGTGCCAGTAGTGTAGGGACAGAGGCTCAGCCCCAGCATTTT. Protein product: CASSVGTEAQPQHF.

V gene TRBV9 combines with J gene TRBJ1-5, with D tentatively TRBD1 (5 bases). Germline V lookup: CDR1 SGDLS, CDR2 YYNGEE. The CDR3 runs to 17 residues. Trimming took off 0 bases at V and 1 base at J, with 14 bases between the two ends. As DNA, the CDR3 is TGTGCCAGCAGCGTAGTTTCCCTTAGACAGAGCAATCAGCCCCAGCATTTT. Its translation is CASSVVSLRQSNQPQHF. The full variable domain, completed using reference TRBV9 and TRBJ1-5, is DSGVTQTPKHLITATGQRVTLRCSPRSGDLSVYWYQQSLDQGLQFLIQYYNGEERAKGNILERFSAQQFPDLHSELNLSSLELGDSALYFCASSVVSLRQSNQPQHFGDGTRLSIL.

The gene calls are TRBV28 and TRBJ1-2; unclear D gene. The V end was cut by 4 bases, the J end by 4 bases, with 16 bases between. Germline V CDR1 and CDR2: MDHEN, SYDVKM. This CDR3 is built from 15 residues. Here the CDR3 reads CASSSWTKKLYGYTF. CDR3 in DNA: TGTGCCAGCAGTTCCTGGACGAAAAAGCTCTATGGCTACACCTTC.

This clone was detected once. V usage is TRBV11-2 and J usage is TRBJ2-2; TRBD2 matches 15 bases. Germline V CDR1 and CDR2: SGHAT, FQNNGV. The CDR3 runs 15 residues. V shed 7 bases, J shed 6 bases, and the junction held 3 bases outside the gene matches. The CDR3 bases are TGTGCCAGCAAGGGACTAGCGGGAGGCCCCGGGGAGCTGTTTTTT. This translates into CASKGLAGGPGELFF.

This clone was seen only a few times. The rearrangement joins TRBV7-2 to TRBJ1-5, with D possibly TRBD1 on 5 matching bases. This CDR3 comprises 16 residues. CDR1 and CDR2 from the germline V gene are SGHTA and FQGNSA. Trimming stripped 0 bases from V and 6 bases from J, with 15 bases between. CDR3 nucleotides: TGTGCCAGCAGCTTAGCGGACAATCACGGAGGTCAGCCCCAGCATTTT. Amino acids: CASSLADNHGGQPQHF.

The rearrangement links TRBV30 to TRBJ1-1; no definite D call. Per germline, CDR1 GTSNPN and CDR2 SVGIG (reference sequence). CDR3 length: 13 amino acids. Trimming pared 0 bases from V and 5 bases from J, leaving 10 bases between. For the CDR3, the DNA is TGTGCCTGGAGTGTGGGAAGTGGGACTGAAGCTTTCTTT. Protein: CAWSVGSGTEAFF.

This clone has only a few counts. The chain uses TRBV2 and TRBJ1-5, with a weak D call TRBD1 (5 bases). V was clipped by 6 bases and J by 3 bases, with 12 bases between them. Germline loops: CDR1 SNHLY, CDR2 FYNNEI. The CDR3 totals 14 residues. The CDR3 reads CASRRGESNQPQHF. As DNA, the CDR3 is TGTGCCAGCAGGAGGGGCGAGTCCAATCAGCCCCAGCATTTT.

The chain links TRBV28 to TRBJ2-4, with D perhaps matching TRBD1 (6 bases). The CDR3 is 13 amino acids. Germline V gene lookup returns CDR1 MDHEN and CDR2 SYDVKM. Trimming removed 8 bases at V and 9 bases at J, with 17 bases between. CDR3 sequence (DNA): TGTGCCAGCGGGCCAGTGACAGGATTCATTCAGTACTTC. Translating it yields CASGPVTGFIQYF. Looking up the rest from reference TRBV28 and TRBJ2-4 gives the full variable domain: DVKVTQSSRYLVKRTGEKVFLECVQDMDHENMFWYRQDPGLGLRLIYFSYDVKMKEKGDIPEGYSVSREKKERFSLILESASTNQTSMYLCASGPVTGFIQYFGAGTRLSVL.

The CDR3 nucleotides read TGTGCCAGCAGGGGCCACGAGCAGTACTTC. It codes for CASRGHEQYF. V is TRBV6-5 and J is TRBJ2-7; D is unresolved. Trimming took 6 bases from V and 5 from J, leaving 5 bases between them. The germline V gene encodes CDR1 MNHEY and CDR2 SVGAGI. This CDR3 is built from 10 residues.

This chain uses TRBV7-2 with TRBJ2-3; TRBD1 matches at 8 bases. The germline V gene encodes CDR1 SGHTA and CDR2 FQGNSA. The CDR3 spans 15 residues. V lost 5 bases to trimming and J lost 7 bases; unmatched junction nucleotides: 11. CDR3 loop: CASSPGGGSGNTQYF. The CDR3 DNA follows: TGTGCCAGCAGCCCAGGGGGCGGGTCGGGGAATACGCAGTATTTT.